This is a list of T cell receptor beta chains from one sample in a study of blood T cell repertoires in COVID-19. Assay: immunoSEQ multiplex PCR; the TCRdb copy retains only in-frame clones and omits some. Here the sample spans about 70,000 clones, approximately 80% being singletons. The sequenced sample consisted of peripheral blood. These receptors were taken from a man aged 30 to 45 with COVID-19, enrolled during active disease. Each CDR3 is given with its conserved first and last residue. Fields, in order: CDR3 protein, CDR3 DNA, V gene, J gene, CDR3 length, D gene, clone size. D genes are given only for firm matches. Rows give clone size only sometimes, using once, few, many, or a class for an expanded clone.

CSVGGLAGVADTQYF	TGCAGCGTTGGTGGTCTAGCGGGAGTAGCAGATACGCAGTATTTT	TRBV29-1	TRBJ2-3	15	TRBD2	.
CASSSPGTSGTFGYNEQFF	TGTGCCAGCAGTTCTCCCGGGACTAGCGGGACCTTTGGGTACAATGAGCAGTTCTTC	TRBV27	TRBJ2-1	19	TRBD2	.
CASSRGGSTDTQYF	TGTGCCAGCAGCCGGGGGGGGAGCACAGATACGCAGTATTTT	TRBV7-6	TRBJ2-3	14	TRBD2	.
CASSVGQAGDEQFF	TGTGCCAGCAGTGTAGGTCAAGCGGGGGATGAGCAGTTCTTC	TRBV6-4	TRBJ2-1	14	TRBD2	.
CASKAEQGRTGELFF	TGTGCCAGCAAGGCGGAACAGGGGAGGACCGGGGAGCTGTTTTTT	TRBV6-4	TRBJ2-2	15	.	once
CASSQDLTPDRGLSGANVLTF	TGTGCCAGCAGCCAAGATCTGACTCCGGACAGGGGCCTCTCTGGGGCCAACGTCCTGACTTTC	TRBV4-2	TRBJ2-6	21	TRBD1	once
CASSQRLAGPSYNEQFF	TGTGCCAGCAGCCAAAGGTTAGCGGGACCCTCCTACAATGAGCAGTTCTTC	TRBV14	TRBJ2-1	17	TRBD2	.
CAWSQAGGWYEQYF	TGTGCCTGGAGCCAAGCGGGAGGTTGGTACGAGCAGTACTTC	TRBV30	TRBJ2-7	14	TRBD2	.
CASSLARGSGGYTF	TGTGCCAGCAGCTTAGCACGGGGGTCGGGTGGCTACACCTTC	TRBV7-9	TRBJ1-2	14	.	.
CASSLGWGEGQPQHF	TGTGCCAGCAGCTTGGGATGGGGGGAGGGTCAGCCCCAGCATTTT	TRBV5-6	TRBJ1-5	15	.	.
CSVEGQFDTEAFF	TGCAGCGTTGAAGGGCAGTTCGACACTGAAGCTTTCTTT	TRBV29-1	TRBJ1-1	13	.	few
CASRLKGVGGGAVAKNIQYF	.	TRBV12-2	TRBJ2-4	20	.	few
CAWQGATEAFF	TGTGCCTGGCAGGGGGCTACTGAAGCTTTCTTT	TRBV30	TRBJ1-1	11	TRBD1	few
CASSFDTGGTGELFF	TGTGCCAGCAGCTTCGATACAGGAGGGACCGGGGAGCTGTTTTTT	TRBV7-2	TRBJ2-2	15	.	.
CASSLGGRNEKLFF	TGTGCCAGCAGCCTGGGAGGGCGGAATGAAAAACTGTTTTTT	TRBV5-4	TRBJ1-4	14	.	.
CASSSRGFSWETQYF	TGTGCCAGCAGCTCTCGGGGGTTTTCGTGGGAGACCCAGTACTTC	TRBV9	TRBJ2-5	15	.	.
CASSLDSSNQPQHF	TGCGCCAGCAGCCTGGACAGTAGCAATCAGCCCCAGCATTTT	TRBV5-1	TRBJ1-5	14	.	.
CASTQTGAGEKLFF	TGTGCCAGCACCCAGACAGGGGCTGGGGAAAAACTGTTTTTT	TRBV11-2	TRBJ1-4	14	TRBD1	.
CASSPDRAGNQPQHF	TGTGCCAGCAGCCCGGACAGGGCAGGCAATCAGCCCCAGCATTTT	TRBV6-5	TRBJ1-5	15	TRBD1	few
CASSDSLPSAEAFF	TGTGCCAGCAGTGATAGCCTCCCGAGCGCTGAAGCTTTCTTT	TRBV6-1	TRBJ1-1	14	.	.
CASRGQITYGYTF	TGTGCCAGCAGAGGACAGATAACCTATGGCTACACCTTC	TRBV6-6	TRBJ1-2	13	.	.
CASSMIGEKLFF	TGTGCCAGTAGTATGATCGGTGAAAAACTGTTTTTT	TRBV19	TRBJ1-4	12	.	.
CASSFAPSIHEQFF	TGTGCCAGCAGCTTCGCCCCTAGCATCCATGAGCAGTTCTTC	TRBV7-9	TRBJ2-1	14	.	.
CATSRGQINYYSNQPQHF	TGTGCCACTTCTAGGGGACAGATAAATTATTATAGCAATCAGCCCCAGCATTTT	TRBV19	TRBJ1-5	18	TRBD1	.
CASSQDASGSPDTQYF	TGTGCCAGCAGCCAAGATGCTAGCGGGAGCCCAGATACGCAGTATTTT	TRBV4-2	TRBJ2-3	16	TRBD2	.
CASSSLDRVAGELFF	TGTGCCAGCAGCTCTCTGGACAGGGTAGCAGGGGAGCTGTTTTTT	TRBV7-8	TRBJ2-2	15	TRBD1	.
CASSSTGVLYGYTF	TGTGCCAGCAGTTCGACAGGTGTCCTCTATGGCTACACCTTC	TRBV27	TRBJ1-2	14	.	.
CATSRDLSGISYNEQFF	TGTGCCACCAGCAGAGATTTGAGCGGTATCTCCTACAATGAGCAGTTCTTC	TRBV15	TRBJ2-1	17	.	.
CASEGGVTEAFF	TGTGCCAGCGAGGGAGGGGTTACTGAAGCTTTCTTT	TRBV6-6	TRBJ1-1	12	.	.
CASSQAGGYTF	TGTGCCAGCAGTCAAGCGGGAGGCTACACCTTC	TRBV9	TRBJ1-2	11	.	once
CASSQTSAGNQPQHF	TGCGCCAGCAGCCAAACTTCAGCAGGGAATCAGCCCCAGCATTTT	TRBV4-1	TRBJ1-5	15	.	few
CASSPRWATSYEQYF	TGTGCCAGCAGCCCCCGGTGGGCTACCTCCTACGAGCAGTACTTC	TRBV7-2	TRBJ2-7	15	.	.
CASSSVIRDNTGELFF	TGTGCCAGCAGTTCAGTGATCAGGGATAACACCGGGGAGCTGTTTTTT	TRBV2	TRBJ2-2	16	.	.
CAWSVQGFGYGYTF	TGTGCCTGGAGTGTGCAGGGATTCGGCTATGGCTACACCTTC	TRBV30	TRBJ1-2	14	.	once
CASTPSWGGGYGYTF	TGTGCCAGCACCCCATCGTGGGGGGGTGGCTATGGCTACACCTTC	TRBV6-1	TRBJ1-2	15	.	.
CASSLFSSVLRNEQFF	TGTGCCAGCAGCTTATTTAGCTCGGTATTACGGAATGAGCAGTTCTTC	TRBV7-2	TRBJ2-1	16	.	.
CASRSTGGAPGGYTF	TGTGCCAGCAGATCAACAGGGGGTGCCCCGGGGGGCTACACCTTC	TRBV6-5	TRBJ1-2	15	TRBD1	few
CASSSEGPSLRQPQHF	TGTGCCAGCAGCTCCGAGGGTCCTAGCCTAAGACAGCCCCAGCATTTT	TRBV7-8	TRBJ1-5	16	.	.
CASSWPGRETQYF	TGTGCCAGTAGTTGGCCAGGTCGGGAGACCCAGTACTTC	TRBV19	TRBJ2-5	13	.	.
CASSQDVGGHEQYF	TGTGCCAGCAGCCAAGATGTGGGAGGGCACGAGCAGTACTTC	TRBV14	TRBJ2-7	14	TRBD2	.
CASSPSRSQETQYF	TGTGCCAGCAGCCCCTCGAGGTCCCAAGAGACCCAGTACTTC	TRBV5-4	TRBJ2-5	14	.	.
CASSLGGSLTEAFF	TGTGCCAGCAGTTTAGGGGGCAGCCTCACTGAAGCTTTCTTT	TRBV28	TRBJ1-1	14	.	.
CATSDPLTEQFF	TGTGCCACCAGTGATCCCCTGACAGAGCAGTTCTTC	TRBV24-1	TRBJ2-1	12	.	once
CASSRVAGEGTDTQYF	TGTGCCAGCAGCCGAGTAGCGGGAGAGGGAACAGATACGCAGTATTTT	TRBV2	TRBJ2-3	16	TRBD2	.
CASSFRGASYNEQFF	TGTGCCAGCAGCTTCCGCGGAGCCTCCTACAATGAGCAGTTCTTC	TRBV7-2	TRBJ2-1	15	.	.
CASSRTLDRANEQYF	TGTGCCAGCAGCCGGACCTTGGACAGGGCTAACGAGCAGTACTTC	TRBV7-6	TRBJ2-7	15	TRBD1	.
CASSQDSNSNQPQHF	TGTGCCAGCAGCCAAGATAGTAATAGCAATCAGCCCCAGCATTTT	TRBV4-2	TRBJ1-5	15	.	.
CASSERIERQPQHF	TGTGCCAGCAGTGAACGAATTGAGCGTCAGCCCCAGCATTTT	TRBV6-1	TRBJ1-5	14	.	.
CASSWGQNTEAFF	TGTGCCAGCAGTTGGGGGCAGAACACTGAAGCTTTCTTT	TRBV6-5	TRBJ1-1	13	.	.
CASSPNRTGRMPQHF	TGTGCCAGCAGCCCAAACCGGACAGGACGCATGCCCCAGCATTTT	TRBV7-8	TRBJ1-5	15	TRBD1	.
CASSERGTSHEQFF	TGTGCCAGCAGTGAAAGGGGAACCAGCCATGAGCAGTTCTTC	TRBV2	TRBJ2-1	14	.	.
CASSQDGTSGNEQYF	TGTGCCAGCAGCCAGGATGGGACTAGCGGGAACGAGCAGTACTTC	TRBV3-1/TRBV3-2	TRBJ2-7	15	TRBD2	once
CASSQEIPHRGINEQFF	TGCGCCAGCAGCCAAGAAATTCCACATAGGGGAATCAATGAGCAGTTCTTC	TRBV4-3	TRBJ2-1	17	.	.
CASSPWDTAGNQPQHF	TGTGCCAGCTCACCTTGGGACACCGCGGGCAATCAGCCCCAGCATTTT	TRBV18	TRBJ1-5	16	.	.